Following are 8 T cell receptor beta chains from one sample sequenced in a study of CD4 T cells in relation to SARS-CoV-2 and coronaviruses. Sequenced by immunoSEQ multiplex PCR; TCRdb stores in-frame clones only, minus some. The sample lists roughly 63,000 clones; about 94% were seen once. CD4+ T cells from unexposed donors were obtained before the COVID-19 pandemic (2011-2018). Sequenced input: naive CD4+ T cells from PBMCs. As to subset: naive CD4+ T cells isolated by negative enrichment. The receptors come from a human donor in good health.

The CDR3 DNA reads as TGTGCCAGCAGACTGGCAGGGGTCAACACCGGGGAGCTGTTTTTT. Translation: CASRLAGVNTGELFF. V gene TRBV6-5 combines with J gene TRBJ2-2, with a weak D call TRBD1 (6 bases). CDR1 and CDR2 (germline): MNHEY, SVGAGI. The CDR3 is made up of 15 amino acids. The germline V and J ends were trimmed by 6 bases and 2 bases, with 13 bases remaining between them.

This clone has just one count. The chain is built from TRBV28 and TRBJ2-7; 10 positions agree with TRBD1. This CDR3 is 15 amino acids long. The V segment lost 6 bases and the J segment 5 bases; nucleotides outside the gene matches: 10. Germline V gene sequence: CDR1 MDHEN, CDR2 SYDVKM. CDR3 bases: TGTGCCAGCAGATCCGCGGACAGGGGGGCACACGAGCAGTACTTC. Encoded protein: CASRSADRGAHEQYF.

This chain uses TRBV2 with TRBJ1-2; D is unclear. The germline CDR1 and CDR2 sequences are SNHLY and FYNNEI. The CDR3 runs 15 residues. V was cut by 5 bases and J by 0 bases, with 13 bases left in between. As DNA, the CDR3 is TGTGCCAGCAGTTATACTCCGCACGCTAACTATGGCTACACCTTC. Encoded protein: CASSYTPHANYGYTF.

The gene calls are TRBV6-6 and TRBJ1-4; a weak D match, TRBD1 (6 bases). With 5 bases removed from V and 11 bases from J, the gap between germline ends came to 15 bases. Germline loops: CDR1 MNHNY, CDR2 SVGAGI (reference sequence). CDR3 size: 13 residues. The CDR3 loop is CASSGGGGGKLFF. The CDR3 DNA sequence: TGTGCCAGCAGTGGCGGGGGCGGTGGCAAACTGTTTTTT.

This chain connects TRBV18 to TRBJ2-5; TRBD2 is a possible D gene (6 bases). Germline V gene sequence: CDR1 KGHSH, CDR2 LQKENI. The CDR3 consists of 13 residues. Trimming removed 1 base at V and 5 bases at J, with 8 bases between. The CDR3 spells CASSPRREETQYF. The CDR3 nucleotides read TGTGCCAGCTCACCACGCCGGGAGGAGACCCAGTACTTC. The entire variable domain, with the rest obtained from reference TRBV18 and TRBJ2-5, is as follows: NAGVMQNPRHLVRRRGQEARLRCSPMKGHSHVYWYRQLPEEGLKFMVYLQKENIIDESGMPKERFSAEFPKEGPSILRIQQVVRGDSAAYFCASSPRREETQYFGPGTRLLVL.

The chain has TRBV2 and TRBJ1-5, with D possibly TRBD1 on 6 matching bases. Trimming pared 8 bases from V and 0 bases from J, leaving 14 bases between. The CDR3 is 15 amino acids. The germline CDR1 and CDR2 sequences are SNHLY and FYNNEI. In DNA form, the CDR3 reads TGTGCCAGCGGCGGAAGGGGGAATAGCAATCAGCCCCAGCATTTT. Protein sequence: CASGGRGNSNQPQHF.

The rearrangement links TRBV6-5 to TRBJ2-1; D gene ambiguous. The V end lost 4 bases, the J end lost 6 bases, and 19 bases lay between the germline ends. There are 16 residues in the CDR3. Germline loops: CDR1 MNHEY, CDR2 SVGAGI. The CDR3 sequence: CASSSPARPPFNEQFF. CDR3 DNA: TGTGCCAGCAGTTCACCCGCCCGTCCACCCTTCAATGAGCAGTTCTTC.

The chain has TRBV5-1 and TRBJ1-1; D gene ambiguous. CDR1 SGHRS and CDR2 YFSETQ come from the germline V gene. This CDR3 contains 13 residues. V was clipped by 4 bases and J by 1 base, with 8 bases between them. CDR3 DNA sequence: TGCGCCAGCAGCGCCGCGGGGAACACTGAAGCTTTCTTT. Translating it yields CASSAAGNTEAFF.